A single sample gave rise to the 17 T cell receptor beta chains below, sequenced in a study of early T cells in non-severe SARS-CoV-2 infection. One entry per CDR3 protein results from TCRdb running MiXCR on the 5' RACE reads. The sample has more than 45,000 distinct CDR3 sequences; over 9.5% are singletons. The sample taken for sequencing was whole blood. All receptors derive from an adult who was a healthcare worker with PCR-confirmed SARS-CoV-2 infection or an uninfected control (not recorded which).

This CDR3 is CASSFAGATQYF. CDR3 nucleotide sequence: TGTGCCAGCAGCTTCGCGGGGGCTACGCAGTATTTT. The rearrangement joins TRBV11-3 to TRBJ2-3; tentative D call: TRBD2 (7 bases). Germline values: CDR1 SGHNT, CDR2 YENEEA. CDR3 length: 12 amino acids. Trimming removed 3 bases from V and 8 bases from J, with 9 bases in between.

This clonotype was observed at least ten times. The genes are TRBV7-6 and TRBJ2-5; 8 nucleotides agree with TRBD1. This CDR3 region has 19 residues. Trimming cost V 2 bases and J 0 bases; bases outside gene matches: 14. Germline V gives CDR1 SGHVS, CDR2 FNYEAQ. CDR3 region: CASSLPGQGSYGDQETQYF. CDR3 nucleotide sequence: TGTGCCAGCAGCTTACCCGGACAGGGCAGTTATGGGGACCAAGAGACCCAGTACTTC.

In this sample, this clonotype turned up many times. This chain joins TRBV20-1 and TRBJ1-2; TRBD1 matches at 8 bases. The length of the CDR3 is 16 residues. J was trimmed by 4 bases and V by 1 base; bases with no gene match: 11. CDR1 DFQATT and CDR2 SNEGSKA come from the germline V gene (reference sequence). CDR3 sequence reads: CSARASDRGESYGYTF. As DNA, the CDR3 is TGCAGTGCTAGAGCCTCCGACAGGGGCGAAAGCTATGGCTACACCTTC.

This clonotype appeared a few times. V is TRBV5-8 and J is TRBJ1-1; 11 bases fit TRBD1. CDR1 is SGHTS and CDR2 is YDEGEE in the germline V gene. The V and J ends lost 4 bases and 7 bases, in that order; junction bases with no gene match: 12. This CDR3 is built from 16 residues. The CDR3 DNA reads TGTGCCAGCAGCCGCGGACAGGGGGCGCGTGCTAGTGAAGCTTTCTTT. Translating it yields CASSRGQGARASEAFF.

This clonotype has only a few counts. V usage is TRBV12-3 or TRBV12-4 and J usage is TRBJ1-2; D gene uncertain. The CDR3 consists of 11 residues. V lost 4 bases and J lost 8, with 8 bases in between. The CDR3 region is CASSSQRGYTF. In DNA form, the CDR3 reads TGTGCCAGCAGTTCTCAGCGCGGCTACACCTTC.

This clonotype was picked up a small number of times. The chain has TRBV4-3 and TRBJ1-6, with 8 bases matching TRBD1. Per the germline V gene, CDR1 is LGHNA and CDR2 is YSLEER. The CDR3 spans 16 residues. V trimming: 4 bases; J trimming: 10 bases; junction bases outside the gene matches: 12. This chain's CDR3 is CASSRNRDRRESPLHF. The DNA of the CDR3 is TGCGCCAGCAGCCGTAACCGGGACAGGAGGGAATCACCCCTCCACTTT.

This chain links TRBV6-2 or TRBV6-3 with TRBJ1-5, with D perhaps TRBD1 (5 bases). V lost 6 bases to trimming and J lost 5 bases, with 14 bases between them. The CDR3 totals 14 residues. Germline V gene data show CDR1 as MNHEY and CDR2 as SVGEGT. CDR3 in DNA: TGTGCCAGCAGGCTCGACAGAAACGATCAGCCCCAGCATTTT. Its translation is CASRLDRNDQPQHF.

This clonotype was counted only a few times. The rearrangement links TRBV5-5 to TRBJ1-1; D not certain. Germline V CDR1 and CDR2: SGHKS, YYEKEE (reference sequence). V was cut by 2 bases and J by 1 base, with 6 bases left in between. The CDR3 runs to 13 residues. CDR3 in DNA: TGTGCCAGCAGCTTTTCCCAGAACACTGAAGCTTTCTTT. Encoded protein: CASSFSQNTEAFF.

This clonotype was detected only a few times. The J gene is TRBJ1-1, the V gene TRBV3-1, with 8 positions matching TRBD1. The J segment lost 0 bases and the V segment lost 2 bases, leaving 8 bases of the junction unmatched. Germline CDR1 and CDR2: LGHDT and YNNKEL (reference sequence). This CDR3 region has 17 residues. CDR3 nucleotide sequence: TGTGCCAGCAGCCAAAGGAGGACAGGGATCTTGAACACTGAAGCTTTCTTT. Its translation: CASSQRRTGILNTEAFF.

The chain recombines TRBV3-1 with TRBJ1-2, with D uncertain. CDR3 size: 15 residues. With 0 bases removed from V and 2 bases from J, the gap between germline ends came to 10 bases. Germline V CDR1 and CDR2: LGHDT, YNNKEL (reference sequence). CDR3 region: CASSQEPAFNYGYTF. The CDR3 DNA sequence: TGTGCCAGCAGCCAAGAGCCGGCATTCAACTATGGCTACACCTTC.

The rearrangement uses TRBV6-5 and TRBJ1-1; weak D call: TRBD1 (5 bases). CDR1 is MNHEY, CDR2 SVGAGI, per germline. Trimming removed 4 bases from V and 0 bases from J, with 18 bases in between. There are 17 residues in the CDR3. The CDR3 coding sequence is TGTGCCAGCAGTTCTTCCCCTCCCTGGGGGATGAACACTGAAGCTTTCTTT. Residues: CASSSSPPWGMNTEAFF.

The V gene is TRBV20-1, the J gene TRBJ1-5; possible D gene TRBD1, 6 bases. V shed 1 base and J shed 7 bases, with 11 bases lying between them. Germline V gives CDR1 DFQATT, CDR2 SNEGSKA (reference sequence). CDR3 size: 13 residues. The CDR3 DNA sequence: TGCAGTGCTAGAGCGGGGGCTGGACAGCCCCAGCATTTT. As protein: CSARAGAGQPQHF.

This clonotype was counted many times. The chain combines TRBV5-4 with TRBJ1-1; 7 nucleotides agree with TRBD1. The V gene's germline CDR1 is SGHNT and CDR2 YYREEE (reference sequence). The CDR3 sequence is 14 residues long. The trim removed 4 bases at V and 7 bases at J, leaving 10 bases unmatched. CDR3 bases: TGTGCCAGCAGCCAAGGGGGCCCAGCCAGTGAAGCTTTCTTT. Translated, it gives CASSQGGPASEAFF.

The genes are TRBV18 and TRBJ1-2; D perhaps matches TRBD1 (6 bases). Germline V CDR1 and CDR2: KGHSH, LQKENI. This CDR3 is 15 amino acids long. With 0 bases removed from V and 4 bases from J, the gap between germline ends came to 12 bases. This chain's CDR3 is CASSPPMATGYGYTF. The DNA for the CDR3 is TGTGCCAGCTCACCACCGATGGCGACAGGCTATGGCTACACCTTC. Based on the CDR3 plus reference TRBV18 and TRBJ1-2, the full variable domain is NAGVMQNPRHLVRRRGQEARLRCSPMKGHSHVYWYRQLPEEGLKFMVYLQKENIIDESGMPKERFSAEFPKEGPSILRIQQVVRGDSAAYFCASSPPMATGYGYTFGSGTRLTVV.

This chain links TRBV12-3 or TRBV12-4 with TRBJ2-3, with no clear D. This CDR3 has 14 amino acids. Trimming shortened V by 2 bases and J by 2 bases, and 8 bases separated the two germline ends. CDR3 loop: CASSLTAFTDTQYF. Written as DNA, the CDR3 is TGTGCCAGCAGTTTAACAGCCTTCACAGATACGCAGTATTTT.

The chain has TRBV28 and TRBJ2-7; tentatively, D is TRBD1 (6 bases). Germline V gene sequence: CDR1 MDHEN, CDR2 SYDVKM. V gave up 4 bases and J gave up 0 bases, with 16 bases separating them. The CDR3 spans 16 residues. The CDR3 spells CASSYRDRPISYEQYF. CDR3 nucleotides: TGTGCCAGCAGTTATCGAGACAGGCCGATCTCCTACGAGCAGTACTTC.

This clonotype was picked up a small number of times. This chain uses TRBV28 with TRBJ2-7, with 9 bases identical to TRBD1. The V segment lost 1 base and the J segment 0 bases; nucleotides outside the gene matches: 7. The CDR3 runs 17 residues. Germline V gene sequence: CDR1 MDHEN, CDR2 SYDVKM. The CDR3 sequence: CASSLFAGTGLSYEQYF. The CDR3 region has the DNA TGTGCCAGCAGTTTATTCGCCGGGACAGGGCTCTCCTACGAGCAGTACTTC. Combining the CDR3 with reference TRBV28 and TRBJ2-7 gives the whole variable domain DVKVTQSSRYLVKRTGEKVFLECVQDMDHENMFWYRQDPGLGLRLIYFSYDVKMKEKGDIPEGYSVSREKKERFSLILESASTNQTSMYLCASSLFAGTGLSYEQYFGPGTRLTVT.